This T cell receptor (beta chain) was profiled in a study of T-cell memory formation after mild COVID-19. Study as a whole: Clustering of TCRs was largely donor specific.

Points from the study as a whole: The study detected some responding clones in pre-infection memory, suggesting cross-reactive memory joined. Among CD4+ contracting clones, most were CM and EM, and CD8+ ones EMRA.

Constant-segment primers served in 5'RACE that generated TCR alpha and TCR beta cDNA libraries bearing sample barcodes and UMIs. TCRdb itself ran the 5' RACE reads through MiXCR, one entry per CDR3 protein. In the table there are some 250,000 distinct CDR3 sequences, over 8.5% of which are singletons. Germline values: CDR1 ENHRY, CDR2 SYGVKD. The CDR3 is made up of 16 amino acids. V was cut by 0 bases and J by 5 bases, with 14 bases left in between. Concerning this clonotype itself: Antigen specificity is unknown.

The sequenced material came from PBMCs or a T cell subset sorted from them (not recorded which). This receptor was obtained from a man aged 18 to 30 who had mild COVID-19 (a few samples of this study predate the infection). Cell type and time point are not known. The genes are TRBV10-3 and TRBJ1-5, with a tentative D call TRBD1 (5 bases). CDR3 sequence reads: CAISESGKGTHQPQHF. In nucleotides, the CDR3 is TGTGCCATCAGTGAGTCAGGGAAAGGGACTCATCAGCCCCAGCATTTT.